One and the same sample provided the 14 T cell receptor beta chains below, sequenced in a study of blood T cell repertoires in COVID-19. Only in-frame clones appear in the TCRdb table, and some are missing; sequencing was by immunoSEQ multiplex PCR. The data contain about 350,000 clones, roughly 86% of them singletons. The source material was PBMCs or T cells enriched from blood (not recorded which). The receptor source for this set is a woman between 25 and 40 years old who had been exposed to COVID-19.

V gene TRBV19 combines with J gene TRBJ1-5; possibly TRBD1 for D (5 bases). The CDR3 has 14 amino acids. With 10 bases removed from V and 5 bases from J, the gap between germline ends came to 18 bases. The V gene's germline CDR1 is LNHDA and CDR2 SQIVND (reference sequence). The CDR3 protein is CATSELREHQPQHF. The CDR3 coding sequence is TGTGCCACCTCTGAGCTCAGGGAACATCAGCCCCAGCATTTT.

The chain joins TRBV3-1 (or the pseudogene TRBV3-2) to TRBJ1-2; D is unresolved. Trimming removed 1 base at V and 3 bases at J, with 18 bases between. In germline, CDR1 is LGHDT, CDR2 YNNKEL (reference sequence). This CDR3 contains 17 residues. The CDR3 protein is CASSQVLGQAEYYGYTF. CDR3 in DNA: TGTGCCAGCAGCCAAGTCTTGGGCCAGGCCGAGTACTATGGCTACACCTTC.

The chain has TRBV30 and TRBJ1-1; D is ambiguous. V lost 4 bases to trimming and J lost 2 bases, with 11 bases between them. CDR1 and CDR2 (germline): GTSNPN, SVGIG (reference sequence). The CDR3 is 13 residues long. The CDR3 DNA is TGTGCCTGGAAAACAGATCCTAACACTGAAGCTTTCTTT. Protein: CAWKTDPNTEAFF.

The count of this clone is one. V is TRBV7-3 and J is TRBJ2-3, with 13 bases matching TRBD2. This CDR3 is built from 17 residues. CDR1 and CDR2 (germline): SGHTA, FQGTGA. V dropped 4 bases and J dropped 2; count of bases not matched to a gene: 6. The CDR3 sequence is CASSSGTSGTHTDTQYF. DNA of the CDR3: TGTGCCAGCAGCTCCGGGACTAGCGGGACCCACACAGATACGCAGTATTTT.

V and J are TRBV12-3 or TRBV12-4 and TRBJ2-5, with D hard to call. Trimming removed 5 bases from V and 5 bases from J, with 12 bases in between. The CDR3 extends over 13 amino acids. This CDR3 is CASSPTRRETQYF. In nucleotides, the CDR3 is TGTGCCAGCAGTCCTACCCGTCGGGAGACCCAGTACTTC.

The chain employs TRBV19 and TRBJ1-2; D not certain. From germline, CDR1 is LNHDA and CDR2 SQIVND (reference sequence). CDR3 length: 16 amino acids. Trimming removed 1 base from V and 6 bases from J, with 18 bases in between. This chain's CDR3 is CASSIAGIKASDGYTF. For the CDR3, the DNA is TGTGCCAGTAGTATAGCCGGGATTAAAGCCTCCGATGGCTACACCTTC.

The chain links TRBV27 to TRBJ1-1, with 9 positions matching TRBD1. The V gene's germline CDR1 is MNHEY and CDR2 SMNVEV (reference sequence). CDR3 length: 15 amino acids. Trimming at V came to 5 bases and at J to 5 bases, leaving 9 bases not matched to a gene. DNA for the CDR3: TGTGCCAGCAGTCGACAGGGGGGGCTTGGAACTGAAGCTTTCTTT. As protein: CASSRQGGLGTEAFF.

This clone was detected only a few times. This sequence joins TRBV19 and TRBJ1-1, with D perhaps matching TRBD1 (6 bases). Trimming removed 7 bases from V and 1 base from J, with 13 bases in between. Germline V CDR1 and CDR2: LNHDA, SQIVND (reference sequence). The CDR3 is 14 amino acids. As DNA, the CDR3 is TGTGCCAGTAAGAACCACAGGGAGAACACTGAAGCTTTCTTT. This translates into CASKNHRENTEAFF.

This sequence joins TRBV24-1 and TRBJ2-3; the D gene is possibly TRBD1 (6 bases). The CDR3 consists of 15 residues. Per the germline V gene, CDR1 is KGHDR and CDR2 is SFDVKD. V shed 0 bases and J shed 4 bases, with 10 bases lying between them. CDR3 DNA: TGTGCCACCAGTGATTTGGCGCAGGGGCCAGATACGCAGTATTTT. This sequence encodes CATSDLAQGPDTQYF.

This clone appeared many times. V gene TRBV5-8 combines with J gene TRBJ2-2; D may be TRBD1 (6 bases). The germline V gene has CDR1 SGHTS and CDR2 YDEGEE. V lost 4 bases and J lost 1, with 23 bases in between. The CDR3 spans 19 residues. CDR3 loop: CASSRGLRDTTLNTGELFF. CDR3 DNA: TGTGCCAGCAGCCGGGGTTTACGGGACACGACCTTGAACACCGGGGAGCTGTTTTTT.

CDR3 bases: TGTGCCACCAGTGAAGGAAGACAGAGCCGGAGGAACACTGAAGCTTTCTTT. Translation gives CATSEGRQSRRNTEAFF. The chain joins TRBV24-1 to TRBJ1-1; weak D call: TRBD1 (5 bases). Trimming took 4 bases from V and 1 from J, leaving 18 bases between them. The CDR3 has 17 residues. Germline V lookup: CDR1 KGHDR, CDR2 SFDVKD.

This chain joins TRBV27 and TRBJ2-1; 13 positions agree with TRBD2. Per germline, CDR1 MNHEY and CDR2 SMNVEV (reference sequence). The V segment lost 4 bases and the J segment 3 bases; nucleotides outside the gene matches: 6. The CDR3 has 17 residues. The CDR3 protein is CASSSQTSGRIYNEQFF. CDR3 in DNA: TGTGCCAGCAGTTCCCAGACTAGCGGGAGGATCTACAATGAGCAGTTCTTC.

The chain uses TRBV14 and TRBJ2-7; TRBD2 agrees at 13 bases. Germline lookup yields CDR1 SGHDN and CDR2 FVKESK. The CDR3 consists of 16 residues. Unmatched junction bases numbered 12, after V lost 8 bases and J lost 5 bases. The CDR3 nucleotides are TGTGCCAGCTCAGGGACTAGCGGGATAACTCTTCACGAGCAGTACTTC. Translated: CASSGTSGITLHEQYF. Based on the CDR3 plus reference TRBV14 and TRBJ2-7, the full variable domain is EAGVTQFPSHSVIEKGQTVTLRCDPISGHDNLYWYRRVMGKEIKFLLHFVKESKQDESGMPNNRFLAERTGGTYSTLKVQPAELEDSGVYFCASSGTSGITLHEQYFGPGTRLTVT.

This chain connects TRBV11-2 to TRBJ2-1, with 12 positions matching TRBD2. The V segment lost 1 base and the J segment 3 bases; nucleotides outside the gene matches: 10. Germline CDR1 and CDR2: SGHAT and FQNNGV. This CDR3 comprises 19 residues. The CDR3 reads CASSLGLAGGPTLYNEQFF. CDR3 bases: TGTGCCAGCAGCTTAGGTCTAGCGGGAGGGCCCACCCTCTACAATGAGCAGTTCTTC.